These 29 T cell receptor beta chains originate from one sample sequenced in a study of cytomegalovirus exposure and HLA in healthy donors. The primer mix had 60 Vbeta and 13 Jbeta primers. Method: immunoSEQ multiplex PCR; TCRdb's copy keeps in-frame clones and lacks some. Counted here are some 110,000 clones, roughly 77% occurring once; the ten biggest clones make up roughly 2.5%. Specimen: PBMCs. These receptors all stem from a man between 40 and 49 years old in good health and CMV-seronegative.

The rearrangement links TRBV2 to TRBJ1-5, with D perhaps TRBD1 (6 bases). CDR1 and CDR2 (germline): SNHLY, FYNNEI. CDR3 length: 13 amino acids. V lost 4 bases and J lost 8, with 12 bases in between. The CDR3 here is CASSGYEGEPQHF. The DNA of the CDR3 is TGTGCCAGCAGTGGTTATGAGGGGGAGCCCCAGCATTTT.

The V call is TRBV19, the J call TRBJ2-7; D remains unclear. V lost 9 bases and J lost 0, with 15 bases in between. Germline loops: CDR1 LNHDA, CDR2 SQIVND (reference sequence). The CDR3 is 14 residues long. CDR3 sequence: CASSTQVSSYEQYF. DNA for the CDR3: TGTGCCAGCAGCACGCAGGTGAGCTCCTACGAGCAGTACTTC.

V and J are TRBV2 and TRBJ2-1; 12 bases align to TRBD2. Germline CDR1 reads SNHLY; CDR2 reads FYNNEI. J lost 15 bases, V lost 1 base, and 10 bases had no gene match. The CDR3 is made up of 15 amino acids. The CDR3 DNA follows: TGTGCCAGCAGTGAAGTACAACTAGCGGGGGGCCGTCGGTTCTTC. It yields the protein CASSEVQLAGGRRFF.

This chain uses TRBV11-3 with TRBJ1-1; 7 nucleotides agree with TRBD1. The CDR3 loop spans 18 amino acids. Germline assignment: CDR1 SGHNT and CDR2 YENEEA. Trimming took 5 bases from V and 0 from J; bases not matched to a gene: 15. The CDR3 region is CASSRNLRGQVMNTEAFF. CDR3 nucleotides: TGTGCCAGCAGCAGAAACCTACGTGGACAGGTGATGAACACTGAAGCTTTCTTT.

J is TRBJ1-3 and V is TRBV2, with a possible D match to TRBD1 (5 bases). The V end was cut by 1 base, the J end by 0 bases, with 7 bases between. The CDR3 covers 15 residues. Germline-derived CDR1 and CDR2 are SNHLY and FYNNEI. CDR3 in DNA: TGTGCCAGCAGTGAAGACAGGTTCTCTGGAAACACCATATATTTT. Its protein product is CASSEDRFSGNTIYF. Together with reference TRBV2 and TRBJ1-3, the CDR3 gives the full variable domain: EPEVTQTPSHQVTQMGQEVILRCVPISNHLYFYWYRQILGQKVEFLVSFYNNEISEKSEIFDDQFSVERPDGSNFTLKIRSTKLEDSAMYFCASSEDRFSGNTIYFGEGSWLTVV.

As DNA, the CDR3 is TGCGCCAGTCGGGATTTCCAAGAGACCCAGTACTTC. Encoded protein: CASRDFQETQYF. V is TRBV5-1 and J is TRBJ2-5; a possible D gene is TRBD2 (5 bases). Trimming removed 8 bases from V and 1 base from J, with 9 bases in between. This CDR3 is 12 amino acids long. Germline-derived CDR1 and CDR2 are SGHRS and YFSETQ.

Of note for this clone: This sample includes further DNA sequences coding for the same CDR3. This chain links TRBV6-1 with TRBJ2-1; tentatively, D is TRBD1 (7 bases). This CDR3 is 15 amino acids long. Trimming took 7 bases from V and 1 from J, leaving 14 bases between them. Germline V gene sequence: CDR1 MNHNS, CDR2 SASEGT. The CDR3: CASTSGGLSYNEQFF. The CDR3 DNA sequence: TGTGCCAGCACCTCAGGGGGGCTTTCCTACAATGAGCAGTTCTTC.

The chain is built from TRBV9 and TRBJ2-5; 11 bases line up with TRBD2. The germline V gene encodes CDR1 SGDLS and CDR2 YYNGEE. V was clipped by 4 bases and J by 5 bases; unmatched bases: 7. The CDR3 consists of 15 residues. CDR3 in DNA: TGTGCCAGCAGCATTAGCGGGGGGGCCTGGGAGACCCAGTACTTC. This encodes CASSISGGAWETQYF.

This rearrangement joins TRBV18 to TRBJ1-3, with D possibly matching TRBD1 (5 bases). The CDR3 is made up of 15 amino acids. Germline lookup yields CDR1 KGHSH and CDR2 LQKENI. The V gene lost 8 bases and the J gene lost 0 bases, with 14 bases spanning the gap. CDR3 sequence reads: CASTEGVFSGNTIYF. CDR3 nucleotide sequence: TGTGCCAGCACCGAAGGGGTTTTCTCTGGAAACACCATATATTTT.

This chain connects TRBV5-1 to TRBJ2-5; 8 bases align to TRBD2. V was pared by 5 bases and J by 4 bases, with 10 bases of the junction left unmatched. Germline lookup yields CDR1 SGHRS and CDR2 YFSETQ. This CDR3 is built from 15 residues. The DNA for the CDR3 is TGCGCCAGCAGTGTGACGGGGGGGCCGGGAGAGACCCAGTACTTC. Residues: CASSVTGGPGETQYF.

The chain joins TRBV14 to TRBJ2-7; 7 bases are a match to TRBD1. Trimming cost V 3 bases and J 2 bases; bases outside gene matches: 7. Per germline, CDR1 SGHDN and CDR2 FVKESK. This CDR3 has 15 amino acids. CDR3: CASSHVSTGAYEQYF. Written as DNA, the CDR3 is TGTGCCAGCAGCCATGTCTCTACAGGGGCCTACGAGCAGTACTTC.

This rearrangement joins TRBV7-9 to TRBJ2-2, with D possibly being TRBD2 (5 bases). The CDR3 length is 13 residues. V lost 6 bases to trimming and J lost 3 bases, with 8 bases between them. The germline V gene has CDR1 SEHNR and CDR2 FQNEAQ (reference sequence). The CDR3 spells CASRLLDTGELFF. CDR3 DNA: TGTGCCAGCAGACTACTAGACACCGGGGAGCTGTTTTTT.

The rearrangement joins TRBV4-2 to TRBJ2-6; the D gene is possibly TRBD2 (6 bases). The germline CDR1 and CDR2 sequences are LGHNA and YNFKEQ. With 4 bases removed from V and 0 bases from J, the gap between germline ends came to 10 bases. CDR3 length equals 16 residues. CDR3: CASSPGGLSGANVLTF. CDR3 sequence (DNA): TGTGCCAGCAGCCCTGGGGGACTCTCTGGGGCCAACGTCCTGACTTTC.

The chain is built from TRBV14 and TRBJ1-1; D unclear. The length of the CDR3 is 13 residues. Germline-derived CDR1 and CDR2 are SGHDN and FVKESK. V was shortened by 0 bases and J by 1 base, with 3 bases between the two germline ends. The CDR3 nucleotides read TGTGCCAGCAGCCAAGAACAGAACACTGAAGCTTTCTTT. Amino acids: CASSQEQNTEAFF.

The count of this clone is one. The CDR3 region has the DNA TGTGCCAGCATCCCCGGGGGGGCCTACGAGCAGTACTTC. It encodes CASIPGGAYEQYF. The V gene is TRBV28, the J gene TRBJ2-7; TRBD2 agrees at 8 bases. J was trimmed by 2 bases and V by 7 bases; bases with no gene match: 4. The CDR3 covers 13 residues. CDR1 and CDR2 (germline): MDHEN, SYDVKM.

The V call is TRBV7-9, the J call TRBJ1-2; no clear D gene. Germline V lookup: CDR1 SEHNR, CDR2 FQNEAQ (reference sequence). The CDR3 covers 12 residues. V lost 1 base and J lost 10, with 10 bases in between. CDR3 sequence: CASSLVNSLYTF. DNA of the CDR3: TGTGCCAGCAGCTTAGTGAACAGCCTCTACACCTTC.

Written as DNA, the CDR3 is TGCGCCAGCAGTCCGGGACAGGGTCGCGGCTACACCTTC. This translates into CASSPGQGRGYTF. The chain combines TRBV5-1 with TRBJ1-2; 9 bases align to TRBD1. CDR1 and CDR2 (germline): SGHRS, YFSETQ. The CDR3 covers 13 residues. V was pared by 5 bases and J by 8 bases, with 7 bases of the junction left unmatched.

The V gene is TRBV4-1, the J gene TRBJ1-2; the D gene is possibly TRBD1 (5 bases). Trimming left V 1 base short and J 3 bases short, with 15 bases between. The CDR3 has 16 amino acids. Per germline, CDR1 MGHRA and CDR2 YSYEKL. CDR3 residues: CASSQGAGGSDYGYTF. CDR3 nucleotide sequence: TGCGCCAGCAGCCAAGGGGCGGGGGGATCGGACTATGGCTACACCTTC.

The chain is built from TRBV4-2 and TRBJ2-2; TRBD2 agrees at 13 bases. The germline V gene has CDR1 LGHNA and CDR2 YNFKEQ. CDR3 length: 17 amino acids. The J segment lost 4 bases and the V segment lost 3 bases, leaving 5 bases of the junction unmatched. CDR3 sequence (DNA): TGTGCCAGCAGCCACTCGGGACTAGCGGGGTTCACCGGGGAGCTGTTTTTT. Its protein product is CASSHSGLAGFTGELFF.

The chain joins TRBV29-1 to TRBJ2-5; D uncertain. The V end lost 4 bases, the J end lost 1 base, and 7 bases lay between the germline ends. CDR1 and CDR2 (germline): SQVTM, ANQGSEA. This CDR3 is built from 12 residues. CDR3 nucleotide sequence: TGCAGCGTTGGACGGAGCCAAGAGACCCAGTACTTC. As protein: CSVGRSQETQYF.

The rearrangement uses TRBV2 and TRBJ1-2; D uncertain. This CDR3 comprises 14 residues. V was pared by 1 base and J by 4 bases, with 10 bases between. The germline gives CDR1 SNHLY, CDR2 FYNNEI. The DNA of the CDR3 is TGTGCCAGCAGTGAAGGAGGGAGTCTCTATGGCTACACCTTC. Translating gives CASSEGGSLYGYTF. Drawing the rest from reference TRBV2 and TRBJ1-2, the complete variable domain is EPEVTQTPSHQVTQMGQEVILRCVPISNHLYFYWYRQILGQKVEFLVSFYNNEISEKSEIFDDQFSVERPDGSNFTLKIRSTKLEDSAMYFCASSEGGSLYGYTFGSGTRLTVV.

The chain links TRBV19 to TRBJ2-7; 9 bases map to TRBD2. This CDR3 has 14 residues. The trim removed 7 bases at V and 5 bases at J, leaving 9 bases unmatched. Per germline, CDR1 LNHDA and CDR2 SQIVND (reference sequence). The CDR3 loop reads CASKLSTSGNEQYF. The CDR3 coding sequence is TGTGCCAGTAAGTTGTCGACTAGCGGTAACGAGCAGTACTTC.

The genes are TRBV27 and TRBJ2-7, with D possibly matching TRBD1 (6 bases). The CDR3 extends over 11 amino acids. Germline-derived CDR1 and CDR2 are MNHEY and SMNVEV (reference sequence). V was pared by 8 bases and J by 4 bases, with 9 bases between. The CDR3 DNA reads TGTGCCAGCGGGCAGGGGTACGAGCAGTACTTC. Amino acid sequence: CASGQGYEQYF.

The chain links TRBV2 to TRBJ2-5; the D is unclear. The V end lost 5 bases, the J end lost 1 base, and 14 bases lay between the germline ends. There are 15 residues in the CDR3. CDR1 and CDR2 (germline): SNHLY, FYNNEI. This chain's CDR3 is CASSKNKLPQETQYF. CDR3 DNA sequence: TGTGCCAGCAGTAAAAACAAGTTACCCCAAGAGACCCAGTACTTC.

In DNA form, the CDR3 reads TGTGCCAGCAGCTTTGGCAGGTCTGGAAACACCATATATTTT. Translating gives CASSFGRSGNTIYF. The genes are TRBV7-9 and TRBJ1-3; no clear D gene. CDR3 size: 14 residues. Germline-derived CDR1 and CDR2 are SEHNR and FQNEAQ (reference sequence). Trimming removed 3 bases from V and 1 base from J, with 7 bases in between.

V gene TRBV27 combines with J gene TRBJ2-3, with TRBD1 matching over 8 bases. Germline V gene sequence: CDR1 MNHEY, CDR2 SMNVEV (reference sequence). V trimming: 6 bases; J trimming: 0 bases; junction bases outside the gene matches: 17. This CDR3 has 19 amino acids. This CDR3 reads CASSYRLDRAHSSTDTQYF. DNA of the CDR3: TGTGCCAGCAGCTATCGATTGGACAGGGCCCATTCTAGCACAGATACGCAGTATTTT.

The rearrangement joins TRBV5-1 to TRBJ2-5, with 7 bases that match TRBD1. Losses at the gene ends were 4 bases for V and 7 bases for J; bases not matched to a gene: 10. This CDR3 has 14 amino acids. Germline assignment: CDR1 SGHRS and CDR2 YFSETQ. CDR3 amino acids: CASSSRTGDGTQYF. CDR3 nucleotides: TGCGCCAGCAGCAGTCGTACAGGGGACGGGACCCAGTACTTC.

This clone was recorded only once. This CDR3 is CASLRQGTDTEAFF. In DNA form, the CDR3 reads TGTGCCAGCCTGCGACAGGGGACGGACACTGAAGCTTTCTTT. This chain uses TRBV18 with TRBJ1-1; 8 bases fit TRBD1. V lost 8 bases and J lost 3; bases outside the gene matches: 8. The CDR3 has 14 residues. Germline V lookup: CDR1 KGHSH, CDR2 LQKENI.

The V gene is TRBV30, the J gene TRBJ2-2; 8 nucleotides line up with TRBD2. This CDR3 region has 15 residues. The junction had 6 bases not matched to a gene; V was cut back by 2 bases and J by 4 bases. Germline V lookup: CDR1 GTSNPN, CDR2 SVGIG (reference sequence). This CDR3 reads CAWSLRGDPTGELFF. The CDR3 DNA sequence: TGTGCCTGGAGTCTGCGGGGGGACCCCACCGGGGAGCTGTTTTTT.